The clone carrying this T cell receptor (beta chain) has a count of ten or more. Its antigen is still unknown. Arm-PCR of CDR3 regions and iRepertoire HTBI primers were the basis on which TCR beta libraries were built. TCRdb re-derived calls from the multiplex PCR reads in MiXCR, one entry per CDR3 protein. The sample consists of 350,000 to 500,000 distinct CDR3 sequences, roughly 15% of them appearing once. Time point given: newly diagnosed GD, antithyroid drugs for less than 3 months. Extracted RNA from PBMCs served as the source of the TCR library. This specimen belongs to a study of regulatory T cells in long-lasting Graves disease. Study results and caveats: Persistent Graves' patients had lower TCR diversity than newly diagnosed ones.

The germline V gene has CDR1 MDHEN and CDR2 SYDVKM. V was shortened by 4 bases and J by 4 bases, with 6 bases between the two germline ends. The CDR3 sequence is 12 residues long. This sample also appeared in a second study, on T cells in Graves' hyperthyroidism and ophthalmopathy. That study reports: When ophthalmopathy did not progress within 18 months, Graves' hyperthyroidism was considered stable.

The chain recombines TRBV28 with TRBJ2-3, with unresolved D. The sample was peripheral blood mononuclear cells (PBMCs), taken at new diagnosis, from a patient treated with antithyroid drugs. This receptor was taken from a woman aged 50 to 60 with Graves disease. The CDR3 loop is CASSSVADTQYF. In DNA form, the CDR3 reads TGTGCCAGCAGTTCGGTCGCAGATACGCAGTATTTT.